The clone carrying this T cell receptor (beta chain) was counted a single time. It was with random hexamers that about 0.45 to 1 ug RNA was reverse transcribed. TCRdb reprocessed the immunoSEQ multiplex PCR reads via MiXCR and lists one record per CDR3 protein. In the table there are about 160,000 distinct CDR3 sequences, around 94% of which are singletons. TCR beta sequences were obtained from blood CD8+ and CD4+ T cells. Stable or active relapsing-remitting multiple sclerosis, untreated and meeting revised McDonald criteria, defined the controls. The data are from a study of CD8 T cells in Susac syndrome. The CDR3 has 17 residues. V trimming: 3 bases; J trimming: 0 bases; junction bases outside the gene matches: 2. Germline V CDR1 and CDR2: LNHDA, SQIVND (reference sequence).

This TCR derives from a human donor with multiple sclerosis. The sample consisted of CD4+ T cells from PBMCs. This chain uses TRBV19 with TRBJ2-2; 12 positions agree with TRBD2. The CDR3 sequence: CASSITSGRPNTGELFF. As DNA, the CDR3 is TGTGCCAGTAGTATCACTAGCGGGAGGCCGAACACCGGGGAGCTGTTTTTT.